This T cell receptor beta chain was sequenced for a study of T cells in Graves' hyperthyroidism and ophthalmopathy. Notes on the study in general: The model forecast ophthalmopathy, anticipating it by a median around 6.5 months before onset. A model of 13 V-J features distinguished ophthalmopathy from stable hyperthyroidism. Appearing also in blood were most of the thyroid clonotypes expanded above 0.001.

Remarks on this clonotype: What it binds is unknown. One end of the junction fails to match germline, which may point to a read error.

Out of approximately 10 ml of fresh peripheral blood came the PBMCs. CDR3 length: 15 amino acids. CDR1 and CDR2 from the germline V gene are KGHSH and LQKENI. Amplified regions were TCR beta CDR3 sequences from RNA transcripts. With the HTBI primer set, the TCR CDR3 went through a first round of RT-PCR. MiXCR was run by TCRdb on the multiplex PCR reads, yielding one entry per CDR3 protein. The sample lists more than 650,000 distinct CDR3 sequences, approximately 14% occurring once. Sequences were obtained from blood. J is TRBJ2-1 and V is TRBV18; D may be TRBD1 or TRBD2 (5 bases each). The receptor's source is a woman younger than 35 with Graves' hyperthyroidism. The CDR3 DNA sequence: TGTGCCAACTCACCAGGGACGAGCTCCTACAATGAGCAGTTCTTC. Its translation: CANSPGTSSYNEQFF. Full variable domain (rest looked up from reference TRBV18 and TRBJ2-1): NAGVMQNPRHLVRRRGQEARLRCSPMKGHSHVYWYRQLPEEGLKFMVYLQKENIIDESGMPKERFSAEFPKEGPSILRIQQVVRGDSAAYFCANSPGTSSYNEQFFGPGTRLTVL.